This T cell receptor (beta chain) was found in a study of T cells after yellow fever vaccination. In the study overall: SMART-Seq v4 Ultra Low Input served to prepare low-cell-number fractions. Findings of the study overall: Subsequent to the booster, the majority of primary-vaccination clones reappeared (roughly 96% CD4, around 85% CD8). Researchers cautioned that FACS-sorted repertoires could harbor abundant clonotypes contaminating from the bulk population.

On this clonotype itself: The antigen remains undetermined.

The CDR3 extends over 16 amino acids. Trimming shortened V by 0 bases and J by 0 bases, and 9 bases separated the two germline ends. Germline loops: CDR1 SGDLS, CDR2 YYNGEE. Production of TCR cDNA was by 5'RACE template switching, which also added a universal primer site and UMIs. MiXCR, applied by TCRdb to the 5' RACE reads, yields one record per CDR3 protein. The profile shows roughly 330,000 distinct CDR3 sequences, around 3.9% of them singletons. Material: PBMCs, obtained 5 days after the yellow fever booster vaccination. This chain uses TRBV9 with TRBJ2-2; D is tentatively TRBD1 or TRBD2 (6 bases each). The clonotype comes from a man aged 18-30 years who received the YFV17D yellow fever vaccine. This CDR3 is CASSVGGAPNTGELFF. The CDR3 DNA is TGTGCCAGCAGCGTAGGGGGGGCCCCGAACACCGGGGAGCTGTTTTTT.